Following are 29 T cell receptor beta chains from one sample sequenced in a study of T-cell reconstitution after alpha-beta-depleted transplantation in children. A library of TCRbeta sequences, prepared with unique molecular identifiers, was generated. TCRdb itself ran the PCR reads through MiXCR, one entry per CDR3 protein. The profile shows hundreds of thousands of distinct CDR3 sequences, around 12% of them singletons. The sequencing used PBMCs, collected before TCRalphabeta/CD19-depleted stem cell transplant. All receptors come from a girl aged 2-10 years with congenital amegakaryocytic thrombocytopenia, due to receive a stem cell transplant.

As DNA, the CDR3 is TGTGCCAGCAGCCGCCAACTAGCGGGGGATTACAATGAGCAGTTCTTC. It yields the protein CASSRQLAGDYNEQFF. V is TRBV3-1 and J is TRBJ2-1; 11 bases are shared with TRBD2. V was clipped by 4 bases and J by 4 bases; unmatched bases: 6. The CDR3 sequence is 16 residues long. The V gene's germline CDR1 is LGHDT and CDR2 YNNKEL (reference sequence).

This clonotype was observed a few times. The chain couples TRBV10-2 to TRBJ2-7; D gene uncertain. The germline V and J ends were trimmed by 4 bases and 2 bases, with 9 bases remaining between them. Germline CDR1 WSHSY, CDR2 SAAADI. This CDR3 is built from 13 residues. CDR3 DNA sequence: TGCGCCAGCAGTGCCCCGACTGCCTACGAGCAGTACTTC. Translation: CASSAPTAYEQYF.

This clonotype was recorded a few times. The chain uses TRBV20-1 and TRBJ2-5; 11 nucleotides line up with TRBD2. V shed 6 bases, J shed 5 bases, and the junction held 11 bases outside the gene matches. Per germline, CDR1 DFQATT and CDR2 SNEGSKA (reference sequence). The CDR3 is made up of 15 amino acids. CDR3 in amino acids: CSANDPSGRRETQYF. The CDR3, as DNA: TGCAGTGCCAATGACCCTAGCGGGAGGAGGGAGACCCAGTACTTC.

This clonotype showed up many times. The chain carries TRBV29-1 and TRBJ1-2; unclear D gene. The CDR3 runs to 14 residues. V dropped 0 bases and J dropped 8 bases, with 16 bases sitting between them. The germline CDR1 and CDR2 sequences are SQVTM and ANQGSEA. CDR3 sequence: CSVEDMNAGRGYTF. The CDR3 DNA reads TGCAGCGTTGAAGATATGAATGCGGGCCGGGGCTACACCTTC.

There are many counts of this clonotype. The V gene is TRBV29-1, the J gene TRBJ1-2, with D tentatively TRBD1 (5 bases). CDR3 length: 15 amino acids. Per the germline V gene, CDR1 is SQVTM and CDR2 is ANQGSEA. The V end was cut by 6 bases, the J end by 4 bases, with 21 bases between. The CDR3 coding sequence is TGCAGCGTAGTTGACGACAGTTATCTTTTCTATGGCTACACCTTC. It yields the protein CSVVDDSYLFYGYTF.

Only a few counts were recorded for this clonotype. The chain is built from TRBV27 and TRBJ2-3; no clear D gene. The CDR3 contains 14 residues. The germline V and J ends were trimmed by 8 bases and 0 bases, with 12 bases remaining between them. Germline assignment: CDR1 MNHEY and CDR2 SMNVEV (reference sequence). The CDR3, as DNA: TGTGCCAGCTGGTTCGGAGCTAGCACAGATACGCAGTATTTT. It yields the protein CASWFGASTDTQYF.

In this sample, this clonotype turned up many times. In DNA, the CDR3 is TGTGCCAGCAGTCTCCCAGGGTTCCGGGAGACCCAGTACTTC. Protein sequence: CASSLPGFRETQYF. The chain combines TRBV12-3 or TRBV12-4 with TRBJ2-5; D may be TRBD1 (5 bases). The CDR3 is 14 residues long. The V and J ends lost 5 bases and 5 bases respectively, with 15 bases between them.

Ten or more counts support this clonotype. The V gene is TRBV20-1, the J gene TRBJ2-7, with 7 nucleotides matching TRBD2. This CDR3 contains 14 residues. The V gene's germline CDR1 is DFQATT and CDR2 SNEGSKA (reference sequence). The V gene end was trimmed by 4 bases and the J gene end by 6 bases; junction bases not matched to a gene: 12. The CDR3, as DNA: TGCAGTGCTAATCTCTTGGGGGAGGGCCGCGAGCAGTACTTC. As protein: CSANLLGEGREQYF.

This clonotype has just a few counts. The gene calls are TRBV3-1 and TRBJ2-1, with D perhaps assigned TRBD1 or TRBD2 (5 bases each). V lost 4 bases and J lost 4, with 20 bases in between. This CDR3 is built from 17 residues. The germline CDR1 and CDR2 sequences are LGHDT and YNNKEL (reference sequence). The CDR3 nucleotides read TGTGCCAGCAGCCCCTACCCTAGGGACCCGGATTACAATGAGCAGTTCTTC. Translated, it gives CASSPYPRDPDYNEQFF.

The rearrangement joins TRBV4-1 to TRBJ2-5; D might be TRBD2 (5 bases). Per germline, CDR1 MGHRA and CDR2 YSYEKL. V was cut by 2 bases and J by 4 bases, with 14 bases left in between. This CDR3 has 15 amino acids. The CDR3 sequence: CASSQPLGSGETQYF. CDR3 nucleotides: TGCGCCAGCAGCCAACCTCTAGGGAGTGGAGAGACCCAGTACTTC.

The table lists this clonotype with many counts. The chain recombines TRBV12-3 or TRBV12-4 with TRBJ1-5; D is ambiguous. V gave up 4 bases and J gave up 4 bases, with 8 bases separating them. The CDR3 length is 13 residues. CDR3 bases: TGTGCCAGCAGTTGGACGGAGAATCAGCCCCAGCATTTT. Amino acid sequence: CASSWTENQPQHF.

This clonotype was counted ten times or more. The chain combines TRBV29-1 with TRBJ2-6; D gene unclear. In germline, CDR1 is SQVTM, CDR2 ANQGSEA. The CDR3 sequence is 17 residues long. V gave up 0 bases and J gave up 0 bases, with 12 bases separating them. CDR3 coding DNA: TGCAGCGTTGAAGACCCCTATGAGAGCTCTGGGGCCAACGTCCTGACTTTC. Protein product: CSVEDPYESSGANVLTF.

The V gene is TRBV19, the J gene TRBJ2-1; 7 bases are a match to TRBD1. Trimming took 3 bases from V and 0 from J; bases not matched to a gene: 2. Germline V gene lookup returns CDR1 LNHDA and CDR2 SQIVND (reference sequence). CDR3 length: 15 amino acids. In nucleotides, the CDR3 is TGTGCCAGTAGTATGACAGGGAGCTCCTACAATGAGCAGTTCTTC. Protein sequence: CASSMTGSSYNEQFF.

At least ten counts were recorded for this clonotype. The chain combines TRBV20-1 with TRBJ1-2, with D unclear. V was trimmed by 5 bases and J by 2 bases, leaving 9 bases between them. This CDR3 region has 12 residues. Germline CDR1 is DFQATT and CDR2 is SNEGSKA (reference sequence). CDR3 protein: CSAGYLNYGYTF. For the CDR3, the DNA is TGCAGTGCTGGATATTTAAACTATGGCTACACCTTC.

J is TRBJ2-7 and V is TRBV18, with 10 positions matching TRBD2. After removal of 4 bases from V and 4 bases from J, the junction contained 7 bases not matched to a gene. CDR3 length: 15 residues. Germline V gene data show CDR1 as KGHSH and CDR2 as LQKENI. The CDR3 DNA reads TGTGCCAGCTCACGTCCGGGACTAGCGCCGTACGAGCAGTACTTC. It yields the protein CASSRPGLAPYEQYF.

In this sample, this clonotype turned up many times. The rearrangement links TRBV2 to TRBJ2-1; 11 bases align to TRBD1. The CDR3 length is 12 residues. The J segment lost 9 bases and the V segment lost 11 bases, leaving 6 bases of the junction unmatched. Germline CDR1 is SNHLY and CDR2 is FYNNEI. CDR3 sequence: CAGGQGAAEQFF. In nucleotides, the CDR3 is TGTGCCGGAGGACAGGGGGCTGCTGAGCAGTTCTTC.

The chain couples TRBV30 to TRBJ1-1; a weak D match, TRBD1 (5 bases). Between the trimmed V and J ends, which lost 0 bases and 3 bases, there was a span of 14 bases. The germline V gene has CDR1 GTSNPN and CDR2 SVGIG (reference sequence). CDR3 length equals 15 residues. This CDR3 reads CAWSVLGGWDTEAFF. The CDR3 nucleotides read TGTGCCTGGAGTGTACTCGGGGGTTGGGACACTGAAGCTTTCTTT.

This clonotype was picked up a small number of times. The gene calls are TRBV20-1 and TRBJ2-7; TRBD2 matches at 8 bases. This CDR3 is 14 amino acids long. Germline loops: CDR1 DFQATT, CDR2 SNEGSKA (reference sequence). After removal of 0 bases from V and 2 bases from J, the junction contained 3 bases not matched to a gene. CDR3 protein: CSARDTGRAYEQYF. Written as DNA, the CDR3 is TGCAGTGCTAGAGATACCGGGAGGGCCTACGAGCAGTACTTC.

In this sample, this clonotype turned up a few times. V is TRBV7-8 and J is TRBJ2-1, with a possible D match to TRBD2 (6 bases). Trimming stripped 2 bases from V and 9 bases from J, with 11 bases between. This CDR3 spans 13 amino acids. CDR1 and CDR2 from the germline V gene are SGHVS and FQNEAQ. CDR3 bases: TGTGCCAGCAGCTTATCGGAGGGCCGTGAGCAGTTCTTC. Protein sequence: CASSLSEGREQFF.

This clonotype has ten or more counts. The chain couples TRBV25-1 to TRBJ2-1; D gene unclear. Trimming stripped 6 bases from V and 5 bases from J, with 8 bases between. Germline-derived CDR1 and CDR2 are MGHDK and SYGVNS. The CDR3 loop spans 12 amino acids. The CDR3 sequence: CASRDGNNEQFF. The CDR3, as DNA: TGTGCCAGCAGGGACGGAAACAATGAGCAGTTCTTC.

This clonotype appeared many times. V and J are TRBV5-4 and TRBJ2-1; 9 nucleotides agree with TRBD1. Trimming cost V 4 bases and J 15 bases; bases outside gene matches: 8. This CDR3 has 12 amino acids. CDR1 and CDR2 from the germline V gene are SGHNT and YYREEE (reference sequence). The CDR3 is CASSLGQGLRFF. CDR3 DNA: TGTGCCAGCAGCCTCGGACAGGGGCTGAGGTTCTTC.

This clonotype was seen a handful of times. The chain recombines TRBV5-1 with TRBJ1-2; D ambiguous. The CDR3 loop spans 12 amino acids. Germline CDR1 and CDR2: SGHRS and YFSETQ. V gave up 6 bases and J gave up 8 bases, with 14 bases separating them. The CDR3 loop reads CASILFQGGYTF. For the CDR3, the DNA is TGCGCCAGCATCCTATTTCAAGGCGGCTACACCTTC. The full variable domain, with the rest looked up from reference TRBV5-1 and TRBJ1-2, is KAGVTQTPRYLIKTRGQQVTLSCSPISGHRSVSWYQQTPGQGLQFLFEYFSETQRNKGNFPGRFSGRQFSNSRSEMNVSTLELGDSALYLCASILFQGGYTFGSGTRLTVV.

This sequence joins TRBV7-8 and TRBJ2-2, with D tentatively TRBD1 or TRBD2 (5 bases each). Trimming left V 2 bases short and J 4 bases short, with 11 bases between. The germline V gene has CDR1 SGHVS and CDR2 FQNEAQ. The CDR3 covers 15 residues. The chain's CDR3 is CASSLSGAGTGELFF. CDR3 bases: TGTGCCAGCAGCTTATCCGGGGCGGGCACCGGGGAGCTGTTTTTT.

This clonotype was seen at least ten times. The J gene is TRBJ1-1, the V gene TRBV29-1; maybe TRBD1 (6 bases). Germline V gives CDR1 SQVTM, CDR2 ANQGSEA. V gave up 5 bases and J gave up 1 base, with 11 bases separating them. This CDR3 is 13 amino acids long. The CDR3 reads CSVPGVGNTEAFF. In DNA, the CDR3 is TGCAGCGTTCCAGGGGTTGGGAACACTGAAGCTTTCTTT.

This clonotype showed up just a few times. This rearrangement joins TRBV11-1 to TRBJ2-7; D might be TRBD2 (6 bases). The CDR3 totals 13 residues. Trimming removed 4 bases at V and 6 bases at J, with 13 bases between. CDR1 and CDR2 from the germline V gene are SGHAT and FQDESV (reference sequence). The chain's CDR3 is CASSWTPSAEQYF. The CDR3 DNA sequence: TGTGCCAGCAGCTGGACGCCTAGCGCCGAGCAGTACTTC.

This clonotype was recorded at least ten times. The V gene is TRBV11-2, the J gene TRBJ2-2; the D is unclear. V was clipped by 1 base and J by 3 bases, with 21 bases between them. CDR1 and CDR2 from the germline V gene are SGHAT and FQNNGV. The CDR3 extends over 19 amino acids. CDR3 in amino acids: CASSLGVGPSSIDTGELFF. In DNA, the CDR3 is TGTGCCAGCAGCTTAGGGGTAGGGCCATCTTCTATCGACACCGGGGAGCTGTTTTTT. Filled out from reference TRBV11-2 and TRBJ2-2, the complete variable domain reads EAGVAQSPRYKIIEKRQSVAFWCNPISGHATLYWYQQILGQGPKLLIQFQNNGVVDDSQLPKDRFSAERLKGVDSTLKIQPAKLEDSAVYLCASSLGVGPSSIDTGELFFGEGSRLTVL.

This clonotype was found many times. The chain joins TRBV29-1 to TRBJ2-7, with 7 bases identical to TRBD1. With V trimmed by 7 bases and J by 3 bases, 18 bases remained unmatched. Germline V gene sequence: CDR1 SQVTM, CDR2 ANQGSEA. This CDR3 is built from 16 residues. The CDR3, as DNA: TGCAGCGCCTTTGAGTGGGGCCAACAGGGGAGCTACGAGCAGTACTTC. Translating gives CSAFEWGQQGSYEQYF.

The chain uses TRBV29-1 and TRBJ2-7; D possibly uses TRBD1 or TRBD2 (5 bases each). The V end was cut by 3 bases, the J end by 4 bases, with 19 bases between. Germline lookup yields CDR1 SQVTM and CDR2 ANQGSEA. CDR3 length equals 15 residues. The CDR3 region has the DNA TGCAGCGTTGAGGGGCTCTTGGGGACCCCGTACGAGCAGTACTTC. It codes for CSVEGLLGTPYEQYF.

This clonotype occurred once. This may arise from a read error, as a much more abundant clone is one base away. The chain combines TRBV6-2 or TRBV6-3 with TRBJ2-1, with 9 bases fitting TRBD1. CDR1 and CDR2 from the germline V gene are MNHEY and SVGEGT. The CDR3 is made up of 14 amino acids. The CDR3 loop reads CATSWGQGYNEQLF. CDR3 DNA sequence: TGTGCCACGAGCTGGGGACAGGGTTACAATGAGCAGCTCTTC.